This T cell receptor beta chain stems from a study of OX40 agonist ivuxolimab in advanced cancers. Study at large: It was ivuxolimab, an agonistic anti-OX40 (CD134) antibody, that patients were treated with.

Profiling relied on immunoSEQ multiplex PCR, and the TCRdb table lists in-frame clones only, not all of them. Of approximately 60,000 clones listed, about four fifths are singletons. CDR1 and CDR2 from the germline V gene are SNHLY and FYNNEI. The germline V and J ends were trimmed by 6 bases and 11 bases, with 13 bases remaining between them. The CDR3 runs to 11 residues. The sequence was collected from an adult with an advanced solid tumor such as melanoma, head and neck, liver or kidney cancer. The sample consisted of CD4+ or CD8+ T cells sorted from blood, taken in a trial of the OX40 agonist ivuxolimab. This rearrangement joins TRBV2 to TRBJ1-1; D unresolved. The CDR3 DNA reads TGTGCCAGCAGACTAGGTCAGAAGGCTTTCTTT. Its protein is CASRLGQKAFF.